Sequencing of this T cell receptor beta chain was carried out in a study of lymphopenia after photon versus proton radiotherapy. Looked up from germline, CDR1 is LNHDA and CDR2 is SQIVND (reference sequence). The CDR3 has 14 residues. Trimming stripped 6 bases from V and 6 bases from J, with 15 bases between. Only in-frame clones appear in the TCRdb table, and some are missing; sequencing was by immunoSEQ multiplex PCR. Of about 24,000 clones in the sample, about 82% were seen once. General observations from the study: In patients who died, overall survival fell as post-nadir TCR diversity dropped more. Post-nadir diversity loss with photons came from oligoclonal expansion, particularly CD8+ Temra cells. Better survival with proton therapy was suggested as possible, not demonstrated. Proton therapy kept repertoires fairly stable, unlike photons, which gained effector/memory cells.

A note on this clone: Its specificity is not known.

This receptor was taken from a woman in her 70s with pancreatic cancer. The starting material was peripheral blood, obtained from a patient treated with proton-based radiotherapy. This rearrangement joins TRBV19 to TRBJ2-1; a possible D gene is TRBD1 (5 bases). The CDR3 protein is CASRIPGAGNEQFF. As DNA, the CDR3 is TGTGCCAGTAGGATCCCTGGGGCCGGCAATGAGCAGTTCTTC.